The 19 T cell receptor beta chains presented below share a single source sample, sequenced in a study of neurological immune-mediated disorders (dated 2019 in TCRdb). The library was obtained by 5' RACE. This sample was sequenced with an Illumina HiSeq 2500. TCRdb reanalyzed the raw reads on its own, using fastp at Q25 for trimming and MiXCR for clone calling, and kept in-frame beta chains. Rows are combined by CDR3 protein, so each entry shows the most common genes and DNA. Across this sample there are fewer than 80,000 distinct CDR3 sequences, with 4.5% to 5.5% seen only once. The top ten clonotypes cover 3.4% of the sample. Sample: PBMCs. Receptors originate from a woman between 50 and 59 years old with multiple sclerosis.

This clonotype was recorded at least ten times. The chain links TRBV9 to TRBJ1-1, with TRBD1 as a possible D gene (6 bases). Trimming took 4 bases from V and 4 from J, leaving 14 bases between them. This CDR3 spans 14 amino acids. Germline-derived CDR1 and CDR2 are SGDLS and YYNGEE. CDR3 DNA sequence: TGTGCCAGCAGCCTCAGCCGGGACACCACTGAAGCTTTCTTT. Its translation: CASSLSRDTTEAFF.

This clonotype was observed many times. CDR3 coding DNA: TGTGCCAGCAGCCAAAGGCCAGGGCGTGAAGCTTTCTTT. The encoded protein is CASSQRPGREAFF. This chain links TRBV3-1 with TRBJ1-1; D might be TRBD1 (5 bases). The germline V and J ends were trimmed by 2 bases and 7 bases, with 11 bases remaining between them. This CDR3 region has 13 residues. CDR1 and CDR2 (germline): LGHDT, YNNKEL (reference sequence).

This clonotype was observed at least ten times. The chain combines TRBV7-6 with TRBJ2-1; TRBD1 aligns across 7 bases. The CDR3 loop spans 14 amino acids. In germline, CDR1 is SGHVS, CDR2 FNYEAQ. The V and J ends lost 5 bases and 4 bases, in that order; junction bases with no gene match: 5. The chain's CDR3 is CASSRGQNYNEQFF. In DNA form, the CDR3 reads TGTGCCAGCAGCCGGGGACAGAATTACAATGAGCAGTTCTTC. Supplemented by reference TRBV7-6 and TRBJ2-1, the full variable domain reads GAGVSQSPRYKVTKRGQDVALRCDPISGHVSLYWYRQALGQGPEFLTYFNYEAQQDKSGLPNDRFSAERPEGSISTLTIQRTEQRDSAMYRCASSRGQNYNEQFFGPGTRLTVL.

This clonotype was counted a few times. The chain links TRBV24-1 to TRBJ2-5; 10 bases match TRBD2. V lost 2 bases and J lost 4; bases outside the gene matches: 9. CDR3 length: 17 residues. Germline CDR1 and CDR2: KGHDR and SFDVKD. CDR3 sequence reads: CATSDWASGGLGETQYF. CDR3 bases: TGTGCCACCAGTGATTGGGCTAGCGGGGGTTTAGGAGAGACCCAGTACTTC.

V and J are TRBV29-1 and TRBJ2-3, with D hard to call. Per germline, CDR1 SQVTM and CDR2 ANQGSEA. The CDR3 covers 16 residues. V gave up 2 bases and J gave up 0 bases, with 15 bases separating them. DNA for the CDR3: TGCAGCGTTGAAAAAAGCACTATTGTTAGCACAGATACGCAGTATTTT. It codes for CSVEKSTIVSTDTQYF.

This clonotype has at least ten counts. This CDR3 reads CASSKQVDWGYTF. CDR3 bases: TGTGCCAGCAGCAAACAGGTCGATTGGGGCTACACCTTC. This chain joins TRBV9 and TRBJ1-2, with a tentative D call TRBD1 (5 bases). V dropped 4 bases and J dropped 8 bases, with 15 bases sitting between them. The CDR3 runs to 13 residues. The V gene's germline CDR1 is SGDLS and CDR2 YYNGEE.

The sample holds many counts of this clonotype. The chain recombines TRBV29-1 with TRBJ2-3, with D uncertain. This CDR3 spans 11 amino acids. Germline V gives CDR1 SQVTM, CDR2 ANQGSEA. Deletions cut 5 bases from V and 10 bases from J, with 13 bases between. CDR3 region: CSVMPHHAQYF. In DNA, the CDR3 is TGCAGCGTTATGCCCCATCATGCGCAGTATTTT.

This clonotype has a count of ten or more. The rearrangement joins TRBV5-1 to TRBJ2-1; TRBD1 aligns across 7 bases. Germline values: CDR1 SGHRS, CDR2 YFSETQ. The CDR3 consists of 15 residues. V was pared by 0 bases and J by 4 bases, with 4 bases of the junction left unmatched. The CDR3 protein is CASSLGDSVYNEQFF. CDR3 sequence (DNA): TGCGCCAGCAGCTTGGGGGACAGCGTTTACAATGAGCAGTTCTTC. The full variable domain, in which reference TRBV5-1 and TRBJ2-1 provide the parts outside the CDR3, is KAGVTQTPRYLIKTRGQQVTLSCSPISGHRSVSWYQQTPGQGLQFLFEYFSETQRNKGNFPGRFSGRQFSNSRSEMNVSTLELGDSALYLCASSLGDSVYNEQFFGPGTRLTVL.

This clonotype has at least ten counts. V is TRBV10-3 and J is TRBJ2-3, with TRBD2 matching 12 bases. This CDR3 region has 15 residues. The V and J ends lost 5 bases and 4 bases, in that order; junction bases with no gene match: 4. The germline V gene encodes CDR1 ENHRY and CDR2 SYGVKD. The CDR3 DNA sequence: TGTGCCATCAGTCTGACTAGCGGGGGATCAGATACGCAGTATTTT. It yields the protein CAISLTSGGSDTQYF.

In its sample, this clonotype was seen many times. The J gene is TRBJ2-7, the V gene TRBV6-2 or TRBV6-3, with 11 nucleotides matching TRBD1. Germline V lookup: CDR1 MNHEY, CDR2 SVGEGT. Trimming removed 4 bases from V and 4 bases from J; junction bases left unmatched: 3. The CDR3 has 14 residues. The CDR3 coding sequence is TGTGCCAGCAGTTGGACAGGGGGCGGGTACGAGCAGTACTTC. This encodes CASSWTGGGYEQYF.

This clonotype was counted many times. J is TRBJ2-3 and V is TRBV10-3; 10 nucleotides align to TRBD1. Looked up from germline, CDR1 is ENHRY and CDR2 is SYGVKD. Trimming at V came to 9 bases and at J to 4 bases, leaving 16 bases not matched to a gene. The CDR3 has 17 amino acids. The CDR3 region is CAMGGTGAPRRADTQYF. CDR3 DNA: TGTGCCATGGGGGGGACAGGGGCGCCCCGCAGGGCAGATACGCAGTATTTT.

This clonotype was detected many times. The chain links TRBV5-1 to TRBJ2-3; 11 nucleotides align to TRBD2. This CDR3 region has 18 residues. Germline V CDR1 and CDR2: SGHRS, YFSETQ. V shed 1 base and J 2 bases; nucleotides not matched to a gene: 9. CDR3 in DNA: TGCGCCAGCAGCTTGATCGGACTAGCGGGCGACCTCACAGATACGCAGTATTTT. Protein: CASSLIGLAGDLTDTQYF. Drawing the rest from reference TRBV5-1 and TRBJ2-3, the complete variable domain is KAGVTQTPRYLIKTRGQQVTLSCSPISGHRSVSWYQQTPGQGLQFLFEYFSETQRNKGNFPGRFSGRQFSNSRSEMNVSTLELGDSALYLCASSLIGLAGDLTDTQYFGPGTRLTVL.

This clonotype appeared many times. The V and J genes are TRBV28 and TRBJ2-1; no clear D gene. Trimming shortened V by 2 bases and J by 9 bases, and 8 bases separated the two germline ends. Germline-derived CDR1 and CDR2 are MDHEN and SYDVKM. This CDR3 comprises 12 residues. The DNA for the CDR3 is TGTGCCAGCAGTTTACTACTGGCTGAGCAGTTCTTC. This codes for CASSLLLAEQFF.

This clonotype was seen ten or more times. This chain connects TRBV7-8 to TRBJ1-6; possibly TRBD1 for D (6 bases). This CDR3 has 17 amino acids. The V end was cut by 4 bases, the J end by 0 bases, with 13 bases between. Germline CDR1 reads SGHVS; CDR2 reads FQNEAQ. CDR3 residues: CASSSDRFSSYNSPLHF. The DNA of the CDR3 is TGTGCCAGCAGCTCTGACAGGTTTAGCTCCTATAATTCACCCCTCCACTTT.

Many counts were recorded for this clonotype. This chain joins TRBV4-1 and TRBJ1-6; D unclear. The CDR3 covers 14 residues. The germline V and J ends were trimmed by 0 bases and 8 bases, with 8 bases remaining between them. Germline assignment: CDR1 MGHRA and CDR2 YSYEKL. Here the CDR3 DNA reads TGCGCCAGCAGCCAAGATATCCGGGATTCACCCCTCCACTTT. This codes for CASSQDIRDSPLHF.

V is TRBV14 and J is TRBJ2-7; D may be TRBD1 (6 bases). V shed 0 bases and J shed 3 bases, with 21 bases lying between them. The CDR3 runs to 18 residues. The V gene's germline CDR1 is SGHDN and CDR2 FVKESK. CDR3 sequence: CASSQDGPGVGGHYEQYV. The CDR3 DNA reads TGTGCCAGCAGCCAAGATGGGCCAGGGGTTGGGGGACACTACGAGCAGTACGTC.

This clonotype has at least ten counts. One junction end disagrees with the germline gene, perhaps due to a read error. CDR3 nucleotide sequence: TGTGCCAGCAGGCTAGACAATGCCAAAAAAATTCAGTACTTC. Translation: CASRLDNAKKIQYF. V and J are TRBV12-3 or TRBV12-4 and TRBJ2-4; D gene uncertain. The CDR3 runs to 14 residues.

Many counts were recorded for this clonotype. V usage is TRBV28 and J usage is TRBJ2-3, with 9 bases lining up with TRBD2. Germline CDR1 and CDR2: MDHEN and SYDVKM. The CDR3 has 17 residues. Trimming removed 4 bases from V and 4 bases from J; junction bases left unmatched: 12. The CDR3 DNA follows: TGTGCCAGCAGTTCCAACACCGGGACTAGCTTGGCAGATACGCAGTATTTT. Amino acid sequence: CASSSNTGTSLADTQYF.

This clonotype was seen repeatedly, ten times or more. The V call is TRBV11-3, the J call TRBJ1-1, with 10 bases matching TRBD1. Germline CDR1 SGHNT, CDR2 YENEEA. This CDR3 has 15 amino acids. With 5 bases clipped from V and 4 bases from J, the junction kept 7 bases outside the gene matches. CDR3 protein: CASSPRDRGITEAFF. The CDR3 bases are TGTGCCAGCAGCCCCCGGGACAGGGGAATCACTGAAGCTTTCTTT.